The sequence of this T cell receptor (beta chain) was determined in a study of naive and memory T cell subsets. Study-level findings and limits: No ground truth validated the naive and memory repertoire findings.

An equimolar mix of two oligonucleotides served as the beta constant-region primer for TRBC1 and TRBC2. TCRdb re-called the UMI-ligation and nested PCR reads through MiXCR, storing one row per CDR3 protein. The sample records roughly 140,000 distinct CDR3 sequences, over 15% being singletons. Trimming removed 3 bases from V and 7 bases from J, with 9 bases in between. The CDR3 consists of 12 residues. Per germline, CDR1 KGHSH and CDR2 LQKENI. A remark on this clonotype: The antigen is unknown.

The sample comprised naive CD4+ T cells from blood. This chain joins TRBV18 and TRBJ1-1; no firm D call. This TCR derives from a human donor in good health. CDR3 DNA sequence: TGTGCCAGCTCACCCACTTCAGGTGAAGCTTTCTTT. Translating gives CASSPTSGEAFF.